Sequencing of this T cell receptor (beta chain) was carried out in a study of cytomegalovirus exposure and HLA in healthy donors. Turning to the study itself: T cells numbering about 179 million yielded some 110 million unique TCR beta sequences in an earlier analysis.

PCR employed 60 Vbeta and 13 Jbeta primers. Only in-frame clones appear in the TCRdb table, and some are missing; sequencing was by immunoSEQ multiplex PCR. The table records around 70,000 clones, 72% of them present only once. A note on this clone: Its antigen is currently unknown.

Study-level results: Another analysis was done later, and it associated roughly 15,000 TCR beta sequences with HLA alleles at 0.05 false discovery rate. High specificity and sensitivity for cytomegalovirus status were reported for the classifier.

Germline V gene lookup returns CDR1 KGHSH and CDR2 LQKENI. The CDR3 consists of 13 residues. Trimming shortened V by 4 bases and J by 5 bases, and 10 bases separated the two germline ends. This chain uses TRBV18 with TRBJ2-3; weak D call: TRBD2 (5 bases). The sequenced sample consisted of PBMCs. This receptor was identified in a man aged 60-69 years in good health and CMV-seropositive. The CDR3 protein is CASSLNGRDTQYF. The CDR3 coding sequence is TGTGCCAGCTCACTCAATGGGAGAGATACGCAGTATTTT. Full variable domain (missing parts from reference TRBV18 and TRBJ2-3): NAGVMQNPRHLVRRRGQEARLRCSPMKGHSHVYWYRQLPEEGLKFMVYLQKENIIDESGMPKERFSAEFPKEGPSILRIQQVVRGDSAAYFCASSLNGRDTQYFGPGTRLTVL.